These T cell receptor beta chains were read from a single sample in a study of yellow fever vaccine responses in identical twins. TCRdb recomputed calls from the RT-PCR reads with MiXCR, one row per CDR3 protein. Of 13,000 to 15,000 distinct CDR3 sequences in the sample, approximately 84% were seen once. The source was T cells from blood (PBMCs), unsorted or a sorted subset (not recorded which), collected before or after yellow fever vaccination (not recorded which). These TCRs come from a woman aged 18 to 35 who received the yellow fever vaccine. The CDR3 runs from the conserved cysteine through the conserved F or W. A D gene is named only where the DNA matches it firmly. Only part of the rows carry a size: once, few, many, or a class if the clone is expanded.

V gene	clone size	J gene	D gene	CDR3 protein	CDR3 DNA
TRBV10-2	NA	TRBJ1-1	NA	CASTSQGLVEAFF	TGCGCCAGCACCTCACAGGGTTTGGTTGAAGCTTTCTTT
TRBV3-1	NA	TRBJ2-1	TRBD2	CASSGTSNEQFF	TGTGCCAGCAGCGGGACTAGCAATGAGCAGTTCTTC
TRBV28	few	TRBJ1-1	NA	CASTSGVTEAFF	TGTGCCAGCACCTCGGGGGTTACTGAAGCTTTCTTT
TRBV18	NA	TRBJ1-2	NA	CASSLYGLPQRGYTF	TGTGCCAGCTCACTATATGGACTCCCGCAGCGGGGCTACACCTTC
TRBV18	NA	TRBJ2-5	NA	CASSPRPYQETQYF	TGTGCCAGCTCACCACGACCGTACCAAGAGACCCAGTACTTC
TRBV12-5	once	TRBJ2-1	NA	CASGLLDEQFF	TGTGCTAGTGGTTTATTGGATGAGCAGTTCTTC
TRBV19	once	TRBJ2-1	NA	CASSIRGQNEQFF	TGTGCCAGTAGTATCCGGGGTCAAAATGAGCAGTTCTTC
TRBV11-2	NA	TRBJ1-6	TRBD1	CASSSGPGQNNSPLHF	TGTGCCAGCAGCTCAGGACCGGGACAGAATAATTCACCCCTCCACTTT
TRBV2	NA	TRBJ1-1	NA	CASSATGDLNTEAFF	TGTGCCAGCAGTGCTACAGGAGACTTGAACACTGAAGCTTTCTTT
TRBV6-4	NA	TRBJ2-3	NA	CASSDNEGAQYF	TGTGCCAGCAGTGACAATGAAGGAGCGCAGTATTTT
TRBV7-8	few	TRBJ2-3	NA	CASSLGKDTQYF	TGTGCCAGCAGCTTAGGGAAAGATACGCAGTATTTT
TRBV3-1	NA	TRBJ1-3	NA	CASSAQFGNTIYF	TGTGCCAGCAGCGCGCAGTTTGGAAACACCATATATTTT
TRBV10-3	once	TRBJ2-2	TRBD1	CASSVTGGTGELFF	TGTGCCAGCAGTGTAACAGGGGGCACCGGGGAGCTGTTTTTT
TRBV18	NA	TRBJ1-2	TRBD1	CASSPTPDGQGLYGYTF	TGTGCCAGCTCACCTACCCCTGACGGACAGGGACTCTATGGCTACACCTTC
TRBV4-1	few	TRBJ2-3	TRBD1	CASSPRTGTTDTQYF	TGCGCCAGCAGCCCTCGGACAGGTACTACAGATACGCAGTATTTT
TRBV10-3	NA	TRBJ1-6	NA	CAISEFLGVGSPLHF	TGTGCCATCAGTGAGTTTCTGGGGGTTGGCTCACCCCTCCACTTT
TRBV19	NA	TRBJ1-1	NA	CASSKGSGLGTEAFF	TGTGCCAGTAGTAAGGGGTCGGGTCTGGGCACTGAAGCTTTCTTT